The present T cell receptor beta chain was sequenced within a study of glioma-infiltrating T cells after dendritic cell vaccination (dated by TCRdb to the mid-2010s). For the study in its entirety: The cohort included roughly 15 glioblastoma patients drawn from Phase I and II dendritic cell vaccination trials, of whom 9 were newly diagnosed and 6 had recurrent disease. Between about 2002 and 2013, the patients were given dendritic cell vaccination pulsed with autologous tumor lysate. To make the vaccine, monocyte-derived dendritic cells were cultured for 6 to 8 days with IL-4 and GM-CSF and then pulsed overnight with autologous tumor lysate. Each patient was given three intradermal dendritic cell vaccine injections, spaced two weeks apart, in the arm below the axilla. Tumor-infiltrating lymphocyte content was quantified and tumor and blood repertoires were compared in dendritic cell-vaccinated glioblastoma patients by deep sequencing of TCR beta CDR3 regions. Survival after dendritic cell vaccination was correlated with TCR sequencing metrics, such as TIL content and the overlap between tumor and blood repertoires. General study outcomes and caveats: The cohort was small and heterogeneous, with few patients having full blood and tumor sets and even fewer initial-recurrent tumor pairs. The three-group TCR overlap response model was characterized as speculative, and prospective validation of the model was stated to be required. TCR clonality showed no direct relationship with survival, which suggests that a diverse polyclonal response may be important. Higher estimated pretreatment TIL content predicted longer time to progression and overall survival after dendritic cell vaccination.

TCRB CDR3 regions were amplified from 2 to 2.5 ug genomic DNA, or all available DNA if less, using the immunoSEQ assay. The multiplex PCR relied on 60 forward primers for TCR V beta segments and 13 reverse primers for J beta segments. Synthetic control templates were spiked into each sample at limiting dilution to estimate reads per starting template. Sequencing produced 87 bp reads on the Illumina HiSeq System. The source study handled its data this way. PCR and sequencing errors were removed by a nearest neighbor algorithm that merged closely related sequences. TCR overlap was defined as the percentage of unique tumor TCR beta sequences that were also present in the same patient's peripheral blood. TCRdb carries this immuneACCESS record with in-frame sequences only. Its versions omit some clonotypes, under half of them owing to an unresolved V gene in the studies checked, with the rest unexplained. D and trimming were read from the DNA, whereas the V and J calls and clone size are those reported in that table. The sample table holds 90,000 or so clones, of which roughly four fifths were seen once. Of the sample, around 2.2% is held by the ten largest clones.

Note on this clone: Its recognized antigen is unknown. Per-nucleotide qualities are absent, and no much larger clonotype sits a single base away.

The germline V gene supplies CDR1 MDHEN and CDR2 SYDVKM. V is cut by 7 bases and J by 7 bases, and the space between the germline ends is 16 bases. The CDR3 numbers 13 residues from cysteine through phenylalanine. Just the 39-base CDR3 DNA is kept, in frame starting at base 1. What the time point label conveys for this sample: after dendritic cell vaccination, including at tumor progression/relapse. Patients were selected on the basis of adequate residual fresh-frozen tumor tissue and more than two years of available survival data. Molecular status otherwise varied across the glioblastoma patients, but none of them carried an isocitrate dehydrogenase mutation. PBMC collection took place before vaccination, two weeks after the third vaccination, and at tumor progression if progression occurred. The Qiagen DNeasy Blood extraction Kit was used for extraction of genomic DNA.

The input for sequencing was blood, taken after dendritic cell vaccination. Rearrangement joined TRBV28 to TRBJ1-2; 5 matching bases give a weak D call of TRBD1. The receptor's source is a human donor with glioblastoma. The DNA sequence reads TGTGCCAGCATCACTGGGGGAGGATCTGGCTACACCTTC. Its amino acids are CASITGGGSGYTF.